Listed below are T cell receptor beta chains from one sample, sequenced in a study of blood T cell repertoires in COVID-19. Sequencing used immunoSEQ multiplex PCR; TCRdb keeps in-frame clones, though not all of them. The sample has roughly 120,000 clones; approximately 82% are singletons. The sequenced sample was peripheral blood. Receptor source: a woman aged 80 or over with active or convalescent COVID-19. Each CDR3 is given with its conserved first and last residue. The D gene is left open where the match is weak. Size is stated for part of the rows, as once, few or many counts, or as a class when the clone is expanded.

d_call: -; clone_size: few; j_call: TRBJ1-2; v_call: TRBV28; cdr3_aa: CASSLSVNYGYTF; cdr3_nt: TGTGCCAGCAGTTTATCCGTTAACTATGGCTACACCTTC
d_call: TRBD2; clone_size: -; j_call: TRBJ2-5; v_call: TRBV3-1/TRBV3-2; cdr3_aa: CASSQDFGTSGKETQYF; cdr3_nt: TGTGCCAGCAGCCAAGATTTTGGGACTAGCGGGAAGGAGACCCAGTACTTC
d_call: TRBD1; clone_size: once; j_call: TRBJ1-2; v_call: TRBV18; cdr3_aa: CASSLPRPGTGYDGYTF; cdr3_nt: TGTGCCAGCTCACTTCCTCGTCCCGGGACAGGGTACGATGGCTACACCTTC
d_call: -; clone_size: -; j_call: TRBJ2-1; v_call: TRBV18; cdr3_aa: CASSPPAQSSYNEQFF; cdr3_nt: TGTGCCAGCTCACCACCGGCACAGAGCTCCTACAATGAGCAGTTCTTC
d_call: TRBD1; clone_size: -; j_call: TRBJ2-7; v_call: TRBV4-2; cdr3_aa: CASSQAGTDSYEQYF; cdr3_nt: TGTGCCAGCAGCCAAGCCGGGACAGACTCCTACGAGCAGTACTTC
d_call: TRBD2; clone_size: -; j_call: TRBJ2-2; v_call: TRBV27; cdr3_aa: CASRSALGRAAGELFF; cdr3_nt: TGTGCCAGCAGGTCCGCCCTGGGGAGGGCGGCCGGGGAGCTGTTTTTT
d_call: TRBD1; clone_size: -; j_call: TRBJ2-7; v_call: TRBV10-3; cdr3_aa: CAIRGTGGPYEQYF; cdr3_nt: TGTGCCATCAGGGGGACAGGGGGACCCTACGAGCAGTACTTC
d_call: -; clone_size: -; j_call: TRBJ2-1; v_call: TRBV7-2; cdr3_aa: CASRGGSSYNEQFF; cdr3_nt: TGTGCCTCCCGTGGGGGGAGCTCCTACAATGAGCAGTTCTTC
d_call: TRBD1; clone_size: once; j_call: TRBJ2-5; v_call: TRBV27; cdr3_aa: CASRANRGPETQYF; cdr3_nt: TGTGCCAGCCGAGCCAACAGGGGGCCAGAGACCCAGTACTTC
d_call: TRBD1; clone_size: -; j_call: TRBJ2-7; v_call: TRBV19; cdr3_aa: CASSGQMSEQYF; cdr3_nt: TGTGCCAGTTCGGGACAGATGAGCGAGCAGTACTTC
d_call: TRBD1; clone_size: -; j_call: TRBJ2-1; v_call: TRBV9; cdr3_aa: CASSVGQGQGNEQFF; cdr3_nt: TGTGCCAGCAGCGTAGGACAGGGCCAGGGCAATGAGCAGTTCTTC
d_call: TRBD2; clone_size: -; j_call: TRBJ2-1; v_call: TRBV9; cdr3_aa: CASSDRGGAYNEQFF; cdr3_nt: TGTGCCAGCAGCGACCGTGGGGGGGCCTACAATGAGCAGTTCTTC
d_call: -; clone_size: -; j_call: TRBJ2-1; v_call: TRBV15; cdr3_aa: CATSREGRGRAHNEQFF; cdr3_nt: TGTGCCACCAGCAGAGAAGGTCGTGGGAGAGCCCACAATGAGCAGTTCTTC
d_call: -; clone_size: few; j_call: TRBJ2-1; v_call: TRBV21-1; cdr3_aa: CASSPPSGRASYNEQFF; cdr3_nt: TGTGCCAGCAGCCCTCCTAGCGGGAGGGCCTCCTACAATGAGCAGTTCTTC
d_call: -; clone_size: -; j_call: TRBJ2-1; v_call: TRBV6-5; cdr3_aa: CASRSAGSHEQFF; cdr3_nt: TGTGCCAGCAGGTCGGCCGGGAGCCACGAGCAGTTCTTC
d_call: TRBD1; clone_size: once; j_call: TRBJ1-2; v_call: TRBV6-5; cdr3_aa: CASSWDRDYGYTF; cdr3_nt: TGTGCCAGCAGCTGGGACAGGGATTATGGCTACACCTTC
d_call: -; clone_size: -; j_call: TRBJ2-7; v_call: TRBV28; cdr3_aa: CASSGTPGKPYEQYF; cdr3_nt: TGTGCCAGCAGTGGAACCCCCGGGAAGCCCTACGAGCAGTACTTC
d_call: TRBD1; clone_size: -; j_call: TRBJ2-2; v_call: TRBV5-1; cdr3_aa: CASSTTGGFGGELFF; cdr3_nt: TGCGCCAGCAGCACGACAGGGGGCTTTGGCGGGGAGCTGTTTTTT
d_call: TRBD1; clone_size: -; j_call: TRBJ1-1; v_call: TRBV10-1; cdr3_aa: CASGNPGQEAFF; cdr3_nt: TGCGCCAGCGGAAACCCGGGACAGGAAGCTTTCTTT
d_call: TRBD1; clone_size: -; j_call: TRBJ1-6; v_call: TRBV27; cdr3_aa: CASRKRQGRINSPLHF; cdr3_nt: TGTGCCAGCAGGAAGAGACAGGGAAGGATTAATTCACCCCTCCACTTT
d_call: TRBD1; clone_size: -; j_call: TRBJ2-5; v_call: TRBV6-5; cdr3_aa: CASMTGGGKTQYF; cdr3_nt: TGTGCCAGCATGACAGGGGGCGGAAAGACCCAGTACTTC
d_call: TRBD1; clone_size: -; j_call: TRBJ2-3; v_call: TRBV24-1; cdr3_aa: CAIADRVGTDTQYF; cdr3_nt: TGTGCCATTGCGGACAGGGTCGGCACAGATACGCAGTATTTT
d_call: -; clone_size: -; j_call: TRBJ1-2; v_call: TRBV9; cdr3_aa: CASSDWPPLGVGYTF; cdr3_nt: TGTGCCAGCAGCGACTGGCCACCACTGGGCGTTGGCTACACCTTC
d_call: TRBD2; clone_size: -; j_call: TRBJ2-2; v_call: TRBV5-4; cdr3_aa: CASSFSGRRGTGELFF; cdr3_nt: TGTGCCAGCAGCTTTAGCGGGAGGCGGGGCACCGGGGAGCTGTTTTTT
d_call: -; clone_size: -; j_call: TRBJ2-7; v_call: TRBV10-3; cdr3_aa: CAISESSQGKNEQYF; cdr3_nt: TGTGCCATCAGTGAGTCAAGCCAGGGGAAAAACGAGCAGTACTTC
d_call: -; clone_size: -; j_call: TRBJ1-1; v_call: TRBV5-4; cdr3_aa: CASRRDGTNTEAFF; cdr3_nt: TGTGCCAGCAGGCGGGACGGGACGAACACTGAAGCTTTCTTT